Listed below are T cell receptor beta chains from one sample, sequenced in a study of cytomegalovirus exposure and HLA in healthy donors. Profiled with immunoSEQ multiplex PCR; TCRdb holds only in-frame clones, not every one. The listing records around 80,000 clones. Sequencing was done on a sample of PBMCs. These receptors were obtained from a man between 35 and 55 years old in good health and CMV-seronegative. CDR3s include the opening cysteine and the closing phenylalanine or tryptophan.

v_gene	j_gene	len	CDR3aa
TRBV29-1	TRBJ2-7	12	CSVEKQRDEQYF
TRBV30	TRBJ2-7	14	CAWTRPGLAYEQYF
TRBV4-1	TRBJ1-2	14	CASSQEAGQYGYTF
TRBV7-2	TRBJ2-7	15	CASSISGGFYYEQYF
TRBV19	TRBJ2-5	16	CASSMWTSGSPETQYF
TRBV6-5	TRBJ2-3	14	CASSTTSGADTQYF
TRBV29-1	TRBJ2-5	11	CSVILQETQYF
TRBV10-3	TRBJ1-1	14	CAISQGHLNTEAFF
TRBV5-1	TRBJ2-7	16	CASSPTSGRAHYEQYF
TRBV11-2	TRBJ2-7	13	CASSLSGPYEQYF